This TCR beta chain was obtained from a study of regulatory T cells in long-lasting Graves disease. Study results and limitations: Persistent disease preferred TRBV28, TRBJ1-2 and TRBJ2-5; new disease, TRBV20-1 and TRBJ2-1.

This clonotype was observed many times. Its antigen is not identified. The germline CDR1 and CDR2 sequences are MNHEY and SVGEGT. The CDR3 totals 14 residues. V lost 8 bases, J lost 3 bases, and 16 bases lay in between. Time point indicated: persistent/refractory GD, antithyroid drugs over 5 years with positive TRAb. Scientists built the TCR library using RNA that was extracted from PBMCs. Arm-PCR of CDR3 regions with iRepertoire HTBI primers generated TCR beta libraries. Each CDR3 protein is one row after TCRdb ran MiXCR on the multiplex PCR reads. Of about 470,000 distinct CDR3 sequences in the sample, about 22% are singletons; the top ten hold less than 9%.

The chain couples TRBV6-2 or TRBV6-3 to TRBJ1-1, with D tentatively TRBD1 (6 bases). This clonotype was sampled from a female donor with Graves disease. The sample was peripheral blood mononuclear cells (PBMCs), taken when the disease was refractory, from a patient treated with antithyroid drugs. The CDR3 nucleotides read TGTGCCAGCCGGGTACAGGGACGTGACACTGAAGCTTTCTTT. Encoded protein: CASRVQGRDTEAFF.